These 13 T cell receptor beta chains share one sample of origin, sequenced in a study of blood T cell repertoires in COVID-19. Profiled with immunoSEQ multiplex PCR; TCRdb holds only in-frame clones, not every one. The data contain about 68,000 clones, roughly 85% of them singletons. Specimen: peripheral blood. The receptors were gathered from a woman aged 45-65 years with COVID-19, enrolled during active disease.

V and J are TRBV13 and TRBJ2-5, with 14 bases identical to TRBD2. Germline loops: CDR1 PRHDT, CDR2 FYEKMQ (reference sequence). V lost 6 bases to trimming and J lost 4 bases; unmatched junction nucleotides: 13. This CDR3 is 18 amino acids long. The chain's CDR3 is CASSPRTVGLAGGETQYF. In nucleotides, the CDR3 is TGTGCCAGCAGTCCACGGACGGTAGGACTAGCGGGAGGAGAGACCCAGTACTTC.

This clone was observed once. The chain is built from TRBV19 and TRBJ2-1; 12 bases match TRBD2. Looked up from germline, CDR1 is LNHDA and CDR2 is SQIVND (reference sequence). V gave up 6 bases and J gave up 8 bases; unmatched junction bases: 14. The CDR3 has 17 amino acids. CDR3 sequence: CASSTGASGRVIDEQFF. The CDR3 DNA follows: TGTGCCAGTAGCACTGGGGCTAGCGGGAGGGTTATTGATGAGCAGTTCTTC. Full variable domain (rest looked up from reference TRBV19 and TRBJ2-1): DGGITQSPKYLFRKEGQNVTLSCEQNLNHDAMYWYRQDPGQGLRLIYYSQIVNDFQKGDIAEGYSVSREKKESFPLTVTSAQKNPTAFYLCASSTGASGRVIDEQFFGPGTRLTVL.

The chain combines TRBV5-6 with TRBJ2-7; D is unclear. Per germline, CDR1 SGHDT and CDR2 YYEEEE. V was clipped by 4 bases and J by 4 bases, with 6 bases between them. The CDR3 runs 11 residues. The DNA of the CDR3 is TGTGCCAGCAGCCTAAATTACGAGCAGTACTTC. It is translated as CASSLNYEQYF. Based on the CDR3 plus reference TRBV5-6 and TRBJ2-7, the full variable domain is DAGVTQSPTHLIKTRGQQVTLRCSPKSGHDTVSWYQQALGQGPQFIFQYYEEEERQRGNFPDRFSGHQFPNYSSELNVNALLLGDSALYLCASSLNYEQYFGPGTRLTVT.

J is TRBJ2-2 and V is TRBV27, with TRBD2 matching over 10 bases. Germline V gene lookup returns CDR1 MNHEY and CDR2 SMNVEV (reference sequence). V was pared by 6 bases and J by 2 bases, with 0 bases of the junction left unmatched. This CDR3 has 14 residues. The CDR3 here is CASRLAGNTGELFF. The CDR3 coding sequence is TGTGCCAGCAGACTAGCGGGAAACACCGGGGAGCTGTTTTTT.

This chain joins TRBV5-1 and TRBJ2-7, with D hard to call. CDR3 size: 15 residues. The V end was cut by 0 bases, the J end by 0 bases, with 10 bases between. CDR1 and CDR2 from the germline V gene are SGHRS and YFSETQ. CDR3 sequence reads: CASSLDAQASYEQYF. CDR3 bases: TGCGCCAGCAGCTTGGATGCCCAAGCCTCCTACGAGCAGTACTTC.

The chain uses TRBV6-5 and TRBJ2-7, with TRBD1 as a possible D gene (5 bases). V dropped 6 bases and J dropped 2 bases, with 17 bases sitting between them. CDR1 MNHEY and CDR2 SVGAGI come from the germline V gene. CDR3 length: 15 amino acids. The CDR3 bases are TGTGCCAGCAGCCCCGACGGGTGGACAACCTACGAGCAGTACTTC. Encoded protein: CASSPDGWTTYEQYF.

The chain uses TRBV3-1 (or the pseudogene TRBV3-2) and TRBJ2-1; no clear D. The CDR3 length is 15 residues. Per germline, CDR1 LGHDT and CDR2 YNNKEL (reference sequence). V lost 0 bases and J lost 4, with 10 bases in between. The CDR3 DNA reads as TGTGCCAGCAGCCAAGAATTGCCTACTTACAATGAGCAGTTCTTC. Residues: CASSQELPTYNEQFF.

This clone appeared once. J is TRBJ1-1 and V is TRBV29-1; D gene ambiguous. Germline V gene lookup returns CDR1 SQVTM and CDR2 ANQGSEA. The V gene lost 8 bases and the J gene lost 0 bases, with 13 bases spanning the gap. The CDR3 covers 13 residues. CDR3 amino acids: CSHRVFMNTEAFF. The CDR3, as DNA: TGCAGCCACCGAGTTTTCATGAACACTGAAGCTTTCTTT.

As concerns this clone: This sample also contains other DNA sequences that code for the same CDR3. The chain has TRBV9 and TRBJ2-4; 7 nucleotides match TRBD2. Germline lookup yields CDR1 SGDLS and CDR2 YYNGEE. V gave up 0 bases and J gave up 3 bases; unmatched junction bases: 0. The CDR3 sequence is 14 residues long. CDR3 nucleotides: TGTGCCAGCAGCGTAGCGGGGGGCAAAAACATTCAGTACTTC. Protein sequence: CASSVAGGKNIQYF.

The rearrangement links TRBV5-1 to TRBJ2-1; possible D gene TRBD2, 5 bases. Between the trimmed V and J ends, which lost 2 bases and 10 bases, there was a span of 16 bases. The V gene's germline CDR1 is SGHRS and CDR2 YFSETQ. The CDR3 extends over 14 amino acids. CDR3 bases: TGCGCCAGCAGCTTTAGTGTGGACTCGGAGGAGCAGTTCTTC. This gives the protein CASSFSVDSEEQFF.

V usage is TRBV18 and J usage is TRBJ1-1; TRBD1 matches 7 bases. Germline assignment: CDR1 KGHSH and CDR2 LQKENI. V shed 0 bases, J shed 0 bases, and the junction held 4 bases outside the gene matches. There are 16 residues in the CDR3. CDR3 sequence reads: CASSPPGQPMNTEAFF. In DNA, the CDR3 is TGTGCCAGCTCACCACCGGGACAGCCTATGAACACTGAAGCTTTCTTT.

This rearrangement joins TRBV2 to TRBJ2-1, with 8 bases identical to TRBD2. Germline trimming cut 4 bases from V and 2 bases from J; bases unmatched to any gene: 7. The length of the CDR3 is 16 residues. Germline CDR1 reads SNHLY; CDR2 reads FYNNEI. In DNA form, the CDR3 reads TGTGCCAGCAGTGTCTCGGGACTAGTAGCCTACAATGAGCAGTTCTTC. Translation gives CASSVSGLVAYNEQFF.

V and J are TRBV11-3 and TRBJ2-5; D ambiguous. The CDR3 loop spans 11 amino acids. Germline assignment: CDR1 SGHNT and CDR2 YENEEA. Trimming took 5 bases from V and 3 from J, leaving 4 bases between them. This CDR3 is CASSQEETQYF. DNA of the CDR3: TGTGCCAGCAGCCAGGAAGAGACCCAGTACTTC. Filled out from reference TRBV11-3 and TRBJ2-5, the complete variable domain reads EAGVVQSPRYKIIEKKQPVAFWCNPISGHNTLYWYLQNLGQGPELLIRYENEEAVDDSQLPKDRFSAERLKGVDSTLKIQPAELGDSAVYLCASSQEETQYFGPGTRLLVL.